This T cell receptor beta chain was retrieved from a study of Ad26.COV2.S vaccination and SARS-CoV-2 variants. The treatment denotes: about 20 received Ad26.COV2.S at low or high dose, single or two shots; about 5 received placebo; per-sample allocation not given. Collection of samples fell on day 63 after the first vaccine or placebo injection. The repertoire was sequenced with immunoSEQ multiplex PCR; TCRdb's copy has only in-frame clones and lacks some. The sample has about 350,000 clones, around 89% seen once. Per the germline V gene, CDR1 is MGHRA and CDR2 is YSYEKL. There are 15 residues in the CDR3. Trimming shortened V by 1 base and J by 0 bases, and 7 bases separated the two germline ends.

The specimen comprised peripheral blood, sampled in a trial of Ad26.COV2.S vaccine versus placebo. This receptor was taken from a person between 18 and 60 years old who received the Ad26.COV2.S COVID-19 vaccine or a placebo. V and J are TRBV4-1 and TRBJ1-3; D gene uncertain. The CDR3 region is CASSQVGPSGNTIYF. As DNA, the CDR3 is TGCGCCAGCAGCCAAGTAGGGCCCTCTGGAAACACCATATATTTT.